Below, 10 T cell receptor beta chains from the same sample are listed, as sequenced in a study of neurological immune-mediated disorders. Each CDR3 protein is one row after TCRdb ran MiXCR on the 5' RACE reads. The sample lists more than 75,000 distinct CDR3 sequences; about 5% were seen once. Sequenced sample: PBMCs. Source of these receptors: a woman under 40 with multiple sclerosis.

This clonotype was seen at least ten times. CDR3 amino acids: CASWGGNTEAFF. The CDR3, as DNA: TGTGCCAGCTGGGGGGGGAACACTGAAGCTTTCTTT. The chain uses TRBV6-6 and TRBJ1-1; maybe TRBD1 (5 bases). The CDR3 is 12 residues long. Looked up from germline, CDR1 is MNHNY and CDR2 is SVGAGI (reference sequence). V was shortened by 8 bases and J by 1 base, with 8 bases between the two germline ends.

Comments on this clonotype: A much larger clone lies a single base off, so this may be a read error. This chain connects TRBV20-1 to TRBJ1-1; 8 bases are shared with TRBD1. The ends lost 3 bases at V and 4 bases at J; junction bases unmatched: 7. Germline lookup yields CDR1 DFQATT and CDR2 SNEGSKA (reference sequence). The length of the CDR3 is 14 residues. CDR3 residues: CSARQGARVTEAFF. In DNA, the CDR3 is TGCAGTGCTAGGCAGGGGGCAAGGGTCACTGAAGCTTTCTTT.

In this sample, this clonotype turned up a few times. The chain recombines TRBV2 with TRBJ1-1, with D maybe TRBD1 (5 bases). V was pared by 2 bases and J by 11 bases, with 15 bases between. Germline CDR1 reads SNHLY; CDR2 reads FYNNEI. The CDR3 runs 13 residues. The CDR3 bases are TGTGCCAGCAGTGAACGTGGAGGGGAGGCGGCTTTCTTT. Its protein product is CASSERGGEAAFF.

This clonotype was detected ten times or more. The CDR3 DNA is TGTGCCAGCAGCCCCTTACCGGGACAGGGGGCCTCCGAGCAGTACTTC. Translated: CASSPLPGQGASEQYF. The rearrangement uses TRBV7-6 and TRBJ2-7; TRBD1 agrees at 12 bases. The junction had 11 bases not matched to a gene; V was cut back by 5 bases and J by 6 bases. The CDR3 contains 16 residues. Germline loops: CDR1 SGHVS, CDR2 FNYEAQ.

This clonotype was counted at least ten times. This chain connects TRBV5-1 to TRBJ2-7; 13 positions match TRBD2. The CDR3 runs 15 residues. The junction had 3 bases not matched to a gene; V was cut back by 3 bases and J by 3 bases. Germline V gene data show CDR1 as SGHRS and CDR2 as YFSETQ. For the CDR3, the DNA is TGCGCCAGCAGCTCGGGGACTAGCGGGGACTACGAGCAGTACTTC. Translation: CASSSGTSGDYEQYF.

This clonotype was seen repeatedly, ten times or more. CDR3 loop: CASSEMGPPRGTEAFF. The DNA of the CDR3 is TGTGCCAGCAGTGAAATGGGACCGCCCAGGGGCACTGAAGCTTTCTTT. This sequence joins TRBV2 and TRBJ1-1; maybe TRBD1 (6 bases). The V gene's germline CDR1 is SNHLY and CDR2 FYNNEI. There are 16 residues in the CDR3. V lost 2 bases, J lost 4 bases, and 17 bases lay in between.

This clonotype has a count of ten or more. The gene calls are TRBV5-1 and TRBJ2-7; weak D call: TRBD2 (5 bases). The CDR3 consists of 16 residues. In germline, CDR1 is SGHRS, CDR2 YFSETQ. V dropped 0 bases and J dropped 6 bases, with 19 bases sitting between them. CDR3 sequence (DNA): TGCGCCAGCAGCTTGGCCGGTAGCGTTAATCCCCGCGAGCAGTACTTC. This gives the protein CASSLAGSVNPREQYF.

This clonotype was found many times. The V call is TRBV2, the J call TRBJ2-2; D gene unclear. Germline loops: CDR1 SNHLY, CDR2 FYNNEI. Trimming removed 4 bases from V and 6 bases from J, with 18 bases in between. The CDR3 sequence is 16 residues long. In DNA form, the CDR3 reads TGTGCCAGCAGTGCCCTTCCCGAAGGAGCCCCCGGGGAGCTGTTTTTT. Translation: CASSALPEGAPGELFF.

This clonotype was seen more than once but under ten times. The chain recombines TRBV20-1 with TRBJ2-3; 10 bases agree with TRBD1. The germline CDR1 and CDR2 sequences are DFQATT and SNEGSKA (reference sequence). With 4 bases clipped from V and 4 bases from J, the junction kept 8 bases outside the gene matches. The CDR3 has 15 residues. In nucleotides, the CDR3 is TGCAGTGCTACCCATTCGGGACAGGGGTCAGATACGCAGTATTTT. Protein product: CSATHSGQGSDTQYF.

The rearrangement links TRBV5-8 to TRBJ2-1, with D uncertain. This CDR3 contains 16 residues. V was cut by 2 bases and J by 0 bases, with 12 bases left in between. Germline loops: CDR1 SGHTS, CDR2 YDEGEE. The CDR3 spells CASSFSSLSSYNEQFF. Here the CDR3 DNA reads TGTGCCAGCAGCTTCTCATCCTTGAGCTCCTACAATGAGCAGTTCTTC.